The T cell receptor (beta chain) under discussion was sequenced for a study of T cell responses to AZD1222 COVID-19 vaccine. As for the study in general: Second doses at about 4 or about 12 weeks were pooled.

Measured with immunoSEQ multiplex PCR; TCRdb has only the in-frame clones, and not every one. Of 130,000 to 150,000 clones listed, more than 90% were seen once; the top ten hold roughly 1.8%. V dropped 0 bases and J dropped 3 bases, with 6 bases sitting between them. The CDR3 has 15 amino acids. Germline assignment: CDR1 SGHTA and CDR2 FQGNSA. Findings of the study overall: The donor cohort was predominantly white British with a female majority, and clonal diversity may have been underestimated. As reported, nearly half of all spike-specific TCRs target variant regions that are unmutated. At study baseline, merely several AZD1222 recipients were seropositive.

As concerns this clone: The antigen is not known.

The source material was peripheral blood, sampled on day 0 of AZD1222 vaccination. This clonotype was obtained from an adult in good health. The chain couples TRBV7-2 to TRBJ2-6, with D possibly matching TRBD1 (5 bases). CDR3 coding DNA: TGTGCCAGCAGCTTAGCAGGGGTTGGGGCCAACGTCCTGACTTTC. This encodes CASSLAGVGANVLTF.